This T cell receptor beta chain was captured by sequencing in a study of identical twins. Germline values: CDR1 SGHTA, CDR2 FQGTGA. V was trimmed by 5 bases and J by 6 bases, leaving 17 bases between them. The CDR3 is made up of 15 amino acids. At least ten counts were recorded for this clonotype. TCRdb called the 5' RACE reads again in MiXCR, with one record for every CDR3 protein. The data show fewer than 500,000 distinct CDR3 sequences, approximately 15% seen once. This sample was also put to use in a study of yellow fever vaccine responses in identical twins.

V gene TRBV7-3 combines with J gene TRBJ2-1; D is perhaps TRBD2 (7 bases). The receptor's source is a woman aged 18 to 35 in good health. Material: CD4+ T cells sorted from blood. CDR3 bases: TGTGCCAGCAGCCCCCGTCTTGCGGGGGCCAATGAGCAGTTCTTC. Protein sequence: CASSPRLAGANEQFF.